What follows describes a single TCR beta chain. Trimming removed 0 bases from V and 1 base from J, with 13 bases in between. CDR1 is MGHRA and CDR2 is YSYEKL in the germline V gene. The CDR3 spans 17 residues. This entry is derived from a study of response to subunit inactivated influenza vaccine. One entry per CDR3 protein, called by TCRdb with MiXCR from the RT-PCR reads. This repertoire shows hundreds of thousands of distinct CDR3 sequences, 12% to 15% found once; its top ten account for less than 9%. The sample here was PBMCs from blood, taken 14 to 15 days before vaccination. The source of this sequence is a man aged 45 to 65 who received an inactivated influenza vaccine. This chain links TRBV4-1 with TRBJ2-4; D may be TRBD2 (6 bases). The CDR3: CASSQEGWGDAKNIQYF. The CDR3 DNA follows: TGCGCCAGCAGCCAAGAAGGTTGGGGGGACGCCAAAAACATTCAGTACTTC.